The next 18 T cell receptor beta chains were all read from a single sample in a study of cytomegalovirus exposure and HLA in healthy donors. The primer mix had 60 Vbeta and 13 Jbeta primers. TCRdb's table, derived via immunoSEQ multiplex PCR, lists solely in-frame clones and lacks some. Of 60,000 to 65,000 clones in the sample, 70% to 90% were seen once. The sample comprised PBMCs. These receptors all stem from a man younger than 30 in good health and CMV-seronegative.

V is TRBV28 and J is TRBJ1-2; D is uncertain. Germline V gives CDR1 MDHEN, CDR2 SYDVKM. V lost 10 bases and J 5 bases, leaving 17 bases between the germline ends. The CDR3 sequence is 13 residues long. CDR3 residues: CATRPDGGYGYTF. The CDR3, as DNA: TGTGCCACCCGACCCGATGGAGGATATGGCTACACCTTC.

The CDR3 DNA reads TGTGCCAGCAGACGGGCAGGGAAAGAAAAACTGTTTTTT. Translating it yields CASRRAGKEKLFF. The chain joins TRBV6-5 to TRBJ1-4; TRBD1 might be the D (5 bases). Trimming stripped 6 bases from V and 8 bases from J, with 13 bases between. CDR1 and CDR2 from the germline V gene are MNHEY and SVGAGI. This CDR3 has 13 residues.

The chain links TRBV4-2 to TRBJ2-7; 9 nucleotides align to TRBD1. V lost 1 base to trimming and J lost 1 base; unmatched junction nucleotides: 2. Per germline, CDR1 LGHNA and CDR2 YNFKEQ. CDR3 size: 15 residues. The DNA of the CDR3 is TGTGCCAGCAGCCAAGCCGGGACAGGGTCCTACGAGCAGTACTTC. Its translation: CASSQAGTGSYEQYF.

The genes are TRBV25-1 and TRBJ2-5; D is unclear. In germline, CDR1 is MGHDK, CDR2 SYGVNS. The CDR3 covers 11 residues. V lost 4 bases and J lost 4, with 4 bases in between. The CDR3 DNA sequence: TGTGCCAGCAGTGTCCTAGAGACCCAGTACTTC. Translating gives CASSVLETQYF.

This clone was picked up one time. The rearrangement joins TRBV11-3 to TRBJ2-7, with D maybe TRBD2 (5 bases). Germline CDR1 is SGHNT and CDR2 is YENEEA. V was cut by 5 bases and J by 9 bases, with 17 bases left in between. This CDR3 is built from 13 residues. The CDR3 spells CASSAGSGAVQYF. CDR3 nucleotide sequence: TGTGCCAGCAGCGCGGGCTCAGGTGCGGTGCAGTACTTC.

The sample holds one count of this clone. The chain carries TRBV4-1 and TRBJ1-5; tentatively, D is TRBD1 (5 bases). Trimming pared 2 bases from V and 3 bases from J, leaving 11 bases between. CDR3 length: 15 amino acids. Germline V lookup: CDR1 MGHRA, CDR2 YSYEKL. The CDR3 nucleotides are TGCGCCAGCAGCCAAAAGGGGCAGAACAATCAGCCCCAGCATTTT. This translates into CASSQKGQNNQPQHF.

This clone was picked up one time. The V gene is TRBV6-4, the J gene TRBJ2-1, with D possibly TRBD2 on 5 matching bases. Trimming took off 5 bases at V and 0 bases at J, with 8 bases between the two ends. Germline V lookup: CDR1 MRHNA, CDR2 SNTAGT. This CDR3 is 14 amino acids long. The CDR3 bases are TGTGCCAGCAGTCCCGGGGTCTCCTACAATGAGCAGTTCTTC. Translated: CASSPGVSYNEQFF.

The CDR3 here is CASTGQPYEQYF. Here the CDR3 DNA reads TGTGCCAGCACCGGACAGCCCTACGAGCAGTACTTC. V gene TRBV28 combines with J gene TRBJ2-7; TRBD1 is a possible D gene (6 bases). The CDR3 is made up of 12 amino acids. Germline CDR1 reads MDHEN; CDR2 reads SYDVKM. V was pared by 7 bases and J by 2 bases, with 9 bases between. The whole variable domain, remainder taken from reference TRBV28 and TRBJ2-7, is DVKVTQSSRYLVKRTGEKVFLECVQDMDHENMFWYRQDPGLGLRLIYFSYDVKMKEKGDIPEGYSVSREKKERFSLILESASTNQTSMYLCASTGQPYEQYFGPGTRLTVT.

The CDR3 protein is CASSLAPPGGLYEQYF. For the CDR3, the DNA is TGTGCCAGCAGCTTAGCGCCTCCGGGAGGACTCTACGAGCAGTACTTC. The J gene is TRBJ2-7, the V gene TRBV7-2; 7 bases map to TRBD2. The length of the CDR3 is 16 residues. V lost 0 bases, J lost 3 bases, and 8 bases stayed unmatched. Germline lookup yields CDR1 SGHTA and CDR2 FQGNSA.

This clone was seen once. V and J are TRBV28 and TRBJ2-5, with 7 nucleotides matching TRBD2. This CDR3 is built from 13 residues. Looked up from germline, CDR1 is MDHEN and CDR2 is SYDVKM. Trimming cost V 10 bases and J 4 bases; bases outside gene matches: 9. The CDR3 spells CANRAGPGETQYF. CDR3 bases: TGTGCCAACCGAGCGGGGCCGGGAGAGACCCAGTACTTC.

The table lists this clone with a few counts. CDR3 region: CASSLDVGQPQHF. In DNA form, the CDR3 reads TGCGCCAGCAGCCTAGATGTAGGTCAGCCCCAGCATTTT. The chain couples TRBV5-1 to TRBJ1-5; D remains unclear. Per the germline V gene, CDR1 is SGHRS and CDR2 is YFSETQ. V was pared by 4 bases and J by 6 bases, with 11 bases between. The CDR3 consists of 13 residues.

As regards this clone: Germline is not matched at one junction end, which may reflect a read error. The V gene is TRBV11-2, the J gene TRBJ2-7; D ambiguous. CDR1 and CDR2 (germline): SGHAT, FQNNGV. The CDR3 contains 12 residues. Written as DNA, the CDR3 is TGTGCCAGCAGCTTAGGCATAGCCGGTAGTAACTTC. It codes for CASSLGIAGSNF.

This clone came up once. The gene calls are TRBV7-8 and TRBJ2-7; possibly TRBD2 for D (5 bases). CDR3 length equals 14 residues. The V gene lost 8 bases and the J gene lost 2 bases, with 16 bases spanning the gap. Germline V CDR1 and CDR2: SGHVS, FQNEAQ. CDR3 DNA sequence: TGTGCCAGCGGCTCCCCTGAGGGAGCCTACGAGCAGTACTTC. Its protein product is CASGSPEGAYEQYF.

The V call is TRBV2, the J call TRBJ1-4; TRBD1 aligns across 7 bases. Germline trimming cut 7 bases from V and 0 bases from J; bases unmatched to any gene: 11. This CDR3 has 17 residues. Germline V gene sequence: CDR1 SNHLY, CDR2 FYNNEI. CDR3 in DNA: TGTGCCAGCAATATCGCGTCAGGGGGTGCAACTAATGAAAAACTGTTTTTT. Its translation: CASNIASGGATNEKLFF.

The rearrangement links TRBV4-2 to TRBJ2-3; TRBD2 matches 8 bases. This CDR3 comprises 14 residues. From germline, CDR1 is LGHNA and CDR2 YNFKEQ. V lost 8 bases and J lost 0; bases outside the gene matches: 4. DNA of the CDR3: TGTGCCAGCGGGAGCGGGGGTAGCACAGATACGCAGTATTTT. Residues: CASGSGGSTDTQYF.

The rearrangement joins TRBV11-2 to TRBJ2-7, with TRBD1 as a possible D gene (5 bases). The V and J ends lost 4 bases and 0 bases respectively, with 16 bases between them. The CDR3 totals 16 residues. Germline CDR1 reads SGHAT; CDR2 reads FQNNGV. DNA of the CDR3: TGTGCCAGCAGCTATAGGGGCGCACAGATCTCCTACGAGCAGTACTTC. As protein: CASSYRGAQISYEQYF.

The rearrangement uses TRBV27 and TRBJ2-7; 8 nucleotides agree with TRBD1. V shed 3 bases, J shed 0 bases, and the junction held 4 bases outside the gene matches. Germline values: CDR1 MNHEY, CDR2 SMNVEV (reference sequence). CDR3 length: 15 amino acids. CDR3 nucleotide sequence: TGTGCCAGCAGTTTCCAGGGGGCTAACTCCTACGAGCAGTACTTC. Amino acids: CASSFQGANSYEQYF.

J is TRBJ2-7 and V is TRBV10-3; D is perhaps TRBD1 (7 bases). Germline CDR1 and CDR2: ENHRY and SYGVKD. Trimming took off 10 bases at V and 3 bases at J, with 16 bases between the two ends. The CDR3 sequence is 13 residues long. The chain's CDR3 is CATTAGGFYEQYF. The DNA for the CDR3 is TGTGCCACCACGGCAGGGGGGTTCTACGAGCAGTACTTC.